This T cell receptor (beta chain) was sequenced for a study of blood T cell repertoires in COVID-19. Per the germline V gene, CDR1 is ENHRY and CDR2 is SYGVKD. The junction had 3 bases not matched to a gene; V was cut back by 1 base and J by 0 bases. This CDR3 is built from 16 residues. In the study's own analysis: Cell counts per sample came from amplifying reference gene primers. Repertoires were generated with immunoSEQ multiplex PCR, while TCRdb's copy carries only in-frame clones and drops some. V, J and clone size are those of that table, while D and trimming were read from the DNA. Of about 220,000 clones listed, less than 90% are singletons.

This clonotype was sampled from a woman in her 30s who had recovered from COVID-19. The chain has TRBV10-3 and TRBJ1-1, with 9 positions matching TRBD1. Sequencing was done on a sample of PBMCs or T cells enriched from blood (not recorded which). CDR3 nucleotides: TGTGCCATCAGTGAGTGGGGACAGGGAATGAACACTGAAGCTTTCTTT. Its translation is CAISEWGQGMNTEAFF.